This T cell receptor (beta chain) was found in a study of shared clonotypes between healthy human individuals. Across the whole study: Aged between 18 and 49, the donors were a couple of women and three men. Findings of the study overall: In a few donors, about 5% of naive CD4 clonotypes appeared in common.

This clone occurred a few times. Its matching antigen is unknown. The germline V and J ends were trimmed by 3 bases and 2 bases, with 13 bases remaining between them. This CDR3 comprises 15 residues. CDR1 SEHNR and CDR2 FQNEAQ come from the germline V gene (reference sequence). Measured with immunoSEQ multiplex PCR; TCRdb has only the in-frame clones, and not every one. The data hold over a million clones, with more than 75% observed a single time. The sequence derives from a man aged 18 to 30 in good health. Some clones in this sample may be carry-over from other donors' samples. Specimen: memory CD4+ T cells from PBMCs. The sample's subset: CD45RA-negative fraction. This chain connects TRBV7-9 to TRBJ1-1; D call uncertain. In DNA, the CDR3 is TGTGCCAGCAGCTTCGGATCACCTTTCAACACTGAAGCTTTCTTT. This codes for CASSFGSPFNTEAFF.